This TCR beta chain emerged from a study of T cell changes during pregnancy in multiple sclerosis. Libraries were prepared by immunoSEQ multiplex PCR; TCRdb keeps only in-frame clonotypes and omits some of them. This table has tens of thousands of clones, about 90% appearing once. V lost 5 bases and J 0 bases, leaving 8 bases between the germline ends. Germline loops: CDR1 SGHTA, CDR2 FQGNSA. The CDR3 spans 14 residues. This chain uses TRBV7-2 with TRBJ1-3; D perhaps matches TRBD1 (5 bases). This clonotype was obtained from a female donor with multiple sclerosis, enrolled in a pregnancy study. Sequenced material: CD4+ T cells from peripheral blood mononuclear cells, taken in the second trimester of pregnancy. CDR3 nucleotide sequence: TGTGCCAGCAGCACGGACATCTCTGGAAACACCATATATTTT. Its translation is CASSTDISGNTIYF.